One sample yielded the 27 T cell receptor beta chains listed below, sequenced in a study of blood T cells in healthy people across ages. A second roughly 7 to 11 cycle PCR used barcoded and J-beta primers. TCRdb re-called the 5' RACE reads through MiXCR, storing one row per CDR3 protein. The data contain around 800,000 distinct CDR3 sequences, 46% of them singletons. Specimen: blood. The receptor set was obtained from a man older than 75 in good health.

On this clonotype itself: A single base separates this from a much larger clone, so it may be a read error. The chain joins TRBV20-1 to TRBJ2-5; 11 nucleotides align to TRBD2. This CDR3 contains 15 residues. CDR1 and CDR2 (germline): DFQATT, SNEGSKA (reference sequence). Unmatched junction bases numbered 11, after V lost 8 bases and J lost 3 bases. Here the CDR3 reads CSFEPGLADKETQYF. DNA for the CDR3: TGCAGTTTCGAACCGGGACTAGCGGACAAAGAGACCCAGTACTTC.

The chain joins TRBV27 to TRBJ2-6; 9 bases align to TRBD1. Germline CDR1 is MNHEY and CDR2 is SMNVEV (reference sequence). The trim removed 5 bases at V and 1 base at J, leaving 9 bases unmatched. The CDR3 consists of 18 residues. The CDR3 here is CASSPPGQGASGANVLTF. CDR3 DNA sequence: TGTGCCAGCAGTCCTCCGGGACAGGGAGCGTCTGGGGCCAACGTCCTGACTTTC.

This clonotype was recorded a few times. The J gene is TRBJ2-5, the V gene TRBV15; D remains ambiguous. Per germline, CDR1 LNHNV and CDR2 YYDKDF (reference sequence). The CDR3 extends over 16 amino acids. V was clipped by 2 bases and J by 5 bases, with 18 bases between them. The CDR3 loop is CATSRWVGGTGETQYF. In nucleotides, the CDR3 is TGTGCCACCAGCAGATGGGTGGGCGGAACCGGGGAGACCCAGTACTTC.

This chain links TRBV6-2 or TRBV6-3 with TRBJ1-5; D gene uncertain. Per the germline V gene, CDR1 is MNHEY and CDR2 is SVGEGT. CDR3 length: 13 amino acids. V dropped 2 bases and J dropped 6 bases, with 8 bases sitting between them. The CDR3 here is CASSYREIQPQHF. In DNA, the CDR3 is TGTGCCAGCAGTTACAGGGAGATTCAGCCCCAGCATTTT.

The chain employs TRBV4-3 and TRBJ2-5; D is possibly TRBD2 (5 bases). The V and J ends lost 0 bases and 4 bases respectively, with 12 bases between them. Germline V gives CDR1 LGHNA, CDR2 YSLEER. The CDR3 is 15 residues long. The CDR3 is CASSQDAFGVETQYF. The CDR3 DNA follows: TGCGCCAGCAGCCAAGATGCTTTCGGGGTAGAGACCCAGTACTTC.

This chain connects TRBV27 to TRBJ2-3; 10 bases are a match to TRBD2. The CDR3 is 16 residues long. CDR1 is MNHEY and CDR2 is SMNVEV in the germline V gene (reference sequence). Unmatched junction bases numbered 12, after V lost 7 bases and J lost 5 bases. The CDR3 loop is CASTRRLAGAGDTQYF. In DNA, the CDR3 is TGTGCCAGCACCCGAAGGCTAGCGGGAGCTGGAGATACGCAGTATTTT.

This clonotype was recorded at least ten times. The chain employs TRBV11-1 and TRBJ2-7; 9 bases map to TRBD2. The V gene end was trimmed by 1 base and the J gene end by 4 bases; junction bases not matched to a gene: 5. This CDR3 has 15 amino acids. Germline values: CDR1 SGHAT, CDR2 FQDESV (reference sequence). The CDR3, as DNA: TGTGCCAGCAGCTTAGAAGCGGGAGGAGTATACGAGCAGTACTTC. Its translation: CASSLEAGGVYEQYF. The whole variable domain, filled in from reference TRBV11-1 and TRBJ2-7, reads EAEVAQSPRYKITEKSQAVAFWCDPISGHATLYWYRQILGQGPELLVQFQDESVVDDSQLPKDRFSAERLKGVDSTLKIQPAELGDSAMYLCASSLEAGGVYEQYFGPGTRLTVT.

The chain links TRBV13 to TRBJ2-3; 10 nucleotides match TRBD2. The germline CDR1 and CDR2 sequences are PRHDT and FYEKMQ (reference sequence). The V gene end was trimmed by 2 bases and the J gene end by 4 bases; junction bases not matched to a gene: 6. The CDR3 covers 16 residues. The CDR3 reads CASSLKASGSADTQYF. The CDR3 DNA reads as TGTGCCAGCAGCTTAAAGGCTAGCGGGAGCGCAGATACGCAGTATTTT. Full variable domain (remainder filled in from reference TRBV13 and TRBJ2-3): AAGVIQSPRHLIKEKRETATLKCYPIPRHDTVYWYQQGPGQDPQFLISFYEKMQSDKGSIPDRFSAQQFSDYHSELNMSSLELGDSALYFCASSLKASGSADTQYFGPGTRLTVL.

This clonotype was counted a few times. This sequence joins TRBV6-1 and TRBJ1-2; D is possibly TRBD1 (5 bases). CDR3 length equals 13 residues. V was pared by 11 bases and J by 5 bases, with 18 bases between. Germline V gene lookup returns CDR1 MNHNS and CDR2 SASEGT. The chain's CDR3 is CAVGRGESYGYTF. The CDR3, as DNA: TGTGCCGTCGGGCGGGGGGAGAGTTATGGCTACACCTTC.

The chain employs TRBV7-9 and TRBJ2-1, with 9 positions matching TRBD1. CDR1 SEHNR and CDR2 FQNEAQ come from the germline V gene (reference sequence). The CDR3 sequence is 16 residues long. The V and J ends lost 4 bases and 4 bases, in that order; junction bases with no gene match: 8. In DNA form, the CDR3 reads TGTGCCAGCAGCTCTATCGGGACAGGGCAATACAATGAGCAGTTCTTC. Its translation is CASSSIGTGQYNEQFF.

The chain joins TRBV7-3 to TRBJ2-5, with D perhaps TRBD1 or TRBD2 (6 bases each). The CDR3 is 15 amino acids. V lost 2 bases, J lost 6 bases, and 16 bases lay in between. The germline V gene has CDR1 SGHTA and CDR2 FQGTGA. The DNA for the CDR3 is TGTGCCAGCAGCTTAGGAGGGGGTGGTCGAAAGACCCAGTACTTC. It translates to CASSLGGGGRKTQYF.

The chain uses TRBV4-3 and TRBJ2-1; no firm D call. V gave up 1 base and J gave up 10 bases, with 14 bases separating them. This CDR3 comprises 14 residues. The V gene's germline CDR1 is LGHNA and CDR2 YSLEER. For the CDR3, the DNA is TGCGCCAGCAGCCAAGGACTCAGAAGCGAAGAGCAGTTCTTC. Protein product: CASSQGLRSEEQFF.

This clonotype has ten or more counts. The rearrangement joins TRBV4-3 to TRBJ2-7; 8 bases map to TRBD1. The CDR3 extends over 15 amino acids. Trimming took 0 bases from V and 1 from J; bases not matched to a gene: 2. In germline, CDR1 is LGHNA, CDR2 YSLEER. The CDR3 protein is CASSQDDRGSYEQYF. For the CDR3, the DNA is TGCGCCAGCAGCCAAGATGACAGGGGATCCTACGAGCAGTACTTC.

This clonotype has more than one count but fewer than ten. The chain recombines TRBV12-3 or TRBV12-4 with TRBJ2-5; 8 nucleotides match TRBD1. V was pared by 4 bases and J by 5 bases, with 6 bases of the junction left unmatched. The CDR3 runs to 14 residues. For the CDR3, the DNA is TGTGCCAGCAGTTGGACAGGGATGGGGGAGACCCAGTACTTC. Translating gives CASSWTGMGETQYF.

The chain links TRBV6-1 to TRBJ2-7; a possible D gene is TRBD2 (6 bases). The CDR3 totals 15 residues. Germline-derived CDR1 and CDR2 are MNHNS and SASEGT. The germline V and J ends were trimmed by 7 bases and 2 bases, with 18 bases remaining between them. In DNA form, the CDR3 reads TGTGCCAGCAATTCGGGCGGGACCACCACCTACGAGCAGTACTTC. Translation gives CASNSGGTTTYEQYF.

The chain has TRBV10-3 and TRBJ2-2; D might be TRBD1 (5 bases). The V and J ends lost 2 bases and 2 bases respectively, with 18 bases between them. CDR3 length: 18 amino acids. Germline CDR1 and CDR2: ENHRY and SYGVKD. The DNA of the CDR3 is TGTGCCATCAGTGAGGCCCCCGGAACAGGAGCTAACACCGGGGAGCTGTTTTTT. Its protein product is CAISEAPGTGANTGELFF.

A few counts support this clonotype. The J gene is TRBJ2-7, the V gene TRBV20-1; the D gene is possibly TRBD2 (5 bases). CDR3 length: 13 residues. Trimming took off 5 bases at V and 0 bases at J, with 11 bases between the two ends. CDR1 is DFQATT and CDR2 is SNEGSKA in the germline V gene (reference sequence). The CDR3 region has the DNA TGCAGTGCTCGGGGAGCCAGCTCCTACGAGCAGTACTTC. Translation: CSARGASSYEQYF.

The V call is TRBV27, the J call TRBJ2-1; no firm D call. Trimming shortened V by 6 bases and J by 7 bases, and 13 bases separated the two germline ends. This CDR3 comprises 13 residues. The germline V gene encodes CDR1 MNHEY and CDR2 SMNVEV (reference sequence). As DNA, the CDR3 is TGTGCCAGCAGGTTAAGGGTCGAGAATGAGCAGTTCTTC. Protein product: CASRLRVENEQFF.

This chain connects TRBV29-1 to TRBJ2-7; D remains unclear. This CDR3 spans 12 amino acids. Germline lookup yields CDR1 SQVTM and CDR2 ANQGSEA. V lost 5 bases, J lost 3 bases, and 11 bases lay in between. The CDR3 bases are TGCAGCGTTCTGGGTGACCGCTACGAGCAGTACTTC. Amino acid sequence: CSVLGDRYEQYF.

The rearrangement joins TRBV5-6 to TRBJ2-7; D call uncertain. Germline CDR1 reads SGHDT; CDR2 reads YYEEEE. The CDR3 consists of 13 residues. Trimming removed 4 bases at V and 7 bases at J, with 15 bases between. The CDR3 DNA reads as TGTGCCAGCAGCCTACAAACTATGCAGGAGCAGTACTTC. Translation: CASSLQTMQEQYF. Full variable domain (missing parts from reference TRBV5-6 and TRBJ2-7): DAGVTQSPTHLIKTRGQQVTLRCSPKSGHDTVSWYQQALGQGPQFIFQYYEEEERQRGNFPDRFSGHQFPNYSSELNVNALLLGDSALYLCASSLQTMQEQYFGPGTRLTVT.

The rearrangement links TRBV28 to TRBJ2-3; 10 positions match TRBD2. The CDR3 totals 16 residues. The trim removed 5 bases at V and 3 bases at J, leaving 8 bases unmatched. Germline CDR1 and CDR2: MDHEN and SYDVKM. The CDR3: CASSPLIAGGTDTQYF. The CDR3 coding sequence is TGTGCCAGCAGTCCCTTGATAGCGGGAGGTACAGATACGCAGTATTTT.

The chain couples TRBV19 to TRBJ2-6; D is perhaps TRBD1 (5 bases). V dropped 4 bases and J dropped 2 bases, with 12 bases sitting between them. The CDR3 is 16 amino acids. Germline V gene sequence: CDR1 LNHDA, CDR2 SQIVND (reference sequence). The DNA of the CDR3 is TGTGCCAGTAGTACAGCGACAGTGCCTGGGGCCAACGTCCTGACTTTC. Residues: CASSTATVPGANVLTF.

The J gene is TRBJ2-7, the V gene TRBV12-3 or TRBV12-4, with unresolved D. This CDR3 region has 16 residues. V shed 6 bases and J shed 0 bases, with 18 bases lying between them. CDR3 protein: CASRAGWAKSSYEQYF. Written as DNA, the CDR3 is TGTGCCAGCAGAGCTGGATGGGCCAAGAGCTCCTACGAGCAGTACTTC.

The chain has TRBV24-1 and TRBJ2-1; 13 bases line up with TRBD2. Germline lookup yields CDR1 KGHDR and CDR2 SFDVKD. This CDR3 spans 15 amino acids. V trimming: 8 bases; J trimming: 6 bases; junction bases outside the gene matches: 6. The CDR3 loop reads CATKGTSGGANEQFF. In DNA form, the CDR3 reads TGTGCCACCAAAGGCACTAGCGGGGGGGCCAATGAGCAGTTCTTC.

The chain is built from TRBV20-1 and TRBJ1-6; the D is unclear. CDR3 size: 13 residues. Trimming took off 6 bases at V and 9 bases at J, with 15 bases between the two ends. Germline lookup yields CDR1 DFQATT and CDR2 SNEGSKA (reference sequence). The DNA of the CDR3 is TGCAGTGCCAAGGAGACTCTTATTTCACCCCTCCACTTT. It is translated as CSAKETLISPLHF.

Note on this clonotype: An end of the junction differs from the germline gene, which may be a read error. The chain employs TRBV6-4 and TRBJ2-2, with D perhaps matching TRBD1 (5 bases). Germline V CDR1 and CDR2: MRHNA, SNTAGT. This CDR3 has 15 residues. CDR3: CASSEGASDTGELFF. The CDR3 nucleotides read TGTGCCAGCAGTGAAGGGGCGTCGGACACCGGTGAGCTGTTTTTT.

The table lists this clonotype with a count of one. V gene TRBV29-1 combines with J gene TRBJ2-2; D remains unclear. This CDR3 comprises 13 residues. Trimming left V 6 bases short and J 3 bases short, with 11 bases between. CDR1 and CDR2 (germline): SQVTM, ANQGSEA. The DNA for the CDR3 is TGCAGCGTACGATCAGAAGACACCGGGGAGCTGTTTTTT. As protein: CSVRSEDTGELFF.